Listed below are T cell receptor beta chains from one sample, sequenced in a study of blood T cell repertoires in COVID-19. The assay was immunoSEQ multiplex PCR, and TCRdb's table has in-frame clones only and misses some. The table lists under 85,000 clones, over 80% of them singletons. Sequencing was carried out using peripheral blood. The origin of the receptors is a man aged 45-60 years with acute or convalescent COVID-19. Each CDR3 is given with its conserved first and last residue. D genes are given only for firm matches. A row's size may be missing; if present it is once, few, many or a size class.

CASSAGQTFSQETQYF	TGTGCCAGCAGCGCGGGACAGACTTTCTCACAAGAGACCCAGTACTTC	.	TRBV5-4	.	TRBJ2-5
CASSHPRRGAEQFF	TGTGCCAGCTCCCACCCGCGCCGGGGGGCTGAGCAGTTCTTC	.	TRBV7-3	.	TRBJ2-1
CASSQEGLGIVASANEKLFF	TGCGCCAGCAGCCAAGAGGGCCTGGGTATAGTTGCATCGGCTAATGAAAAACTGTTTTTT	.	TRBV4-1	.	TRBJ1-4
CASSSSGVANTEAFF	TGTGCCAGCAGTAGCTCAGGGGTCGCGAACACTGAAGCTTTCTTT	.	TRBV27	few	TRBJ1-1
CASEIGDRDNSPLHF	TGTGCCAGCGAAATAGGGGACAGGGATAATTCACCCCTCCACTTT	TRBD1	TRBV6-6	.	TRBJ1-6
CASSQGVELFF	TGCGCCAGCAGCCAAGGAGTGGAACTGTTTTTT	.	TRBV4-1	.	TRBJ1-4
CASRGTSGGKQFF	TGTGCCAGCAGGGGGACTAGCGGGGGAAAGCAGTTCTTC	TRBD2	TRBV2	.	TRBJ2-1
CASSSRASGRNEQFF	TGTGCCAGCAGCAGTAGGGCTAGCGGGAGGAATGAGCAGTTCTTC	TRBD2	TRBV11-3	.	TRBJ2-1
CASSSGTSGETQYF	TGTGCCAGTAGCTCCGGGACTAGCGGGGAGACCCAGTACTTC	TRBD2	TRBV19	few	TRBJ2-5
CASSLSGGASRTDTQYF	TGTGCCAGCAGCTTAAGCGGGGGGGCCTCGAGGACAGATACGCAGTATTTT	TRBD2	TRBV7-2	.	TRBJ2-3
CATRAILGLITDTQYF	TGTGCCACCAGGGCGATATTGGGACTAATCACAGATACGCAGTATTTT	TRBD2	TRBV27	.	TRBJ2-3
CASSFHPGSPTYEQYF	TGTGCCAGCAGTTTCCATCCAGGATCCCCAACCTACGAGCAGTACTTC	.	TRBV27	.	TRBJ2-7